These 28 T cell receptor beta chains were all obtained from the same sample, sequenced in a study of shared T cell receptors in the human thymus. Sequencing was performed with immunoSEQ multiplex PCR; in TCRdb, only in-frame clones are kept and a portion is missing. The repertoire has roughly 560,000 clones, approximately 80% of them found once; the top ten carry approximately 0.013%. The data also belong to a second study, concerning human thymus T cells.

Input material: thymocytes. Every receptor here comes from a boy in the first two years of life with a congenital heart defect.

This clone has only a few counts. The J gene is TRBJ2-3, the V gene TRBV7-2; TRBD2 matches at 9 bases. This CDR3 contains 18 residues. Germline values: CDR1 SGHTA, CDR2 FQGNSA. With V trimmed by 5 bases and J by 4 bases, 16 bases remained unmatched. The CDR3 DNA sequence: TGTGCCAGCAGCCCAGCGGGGGTAGCGGGAGAACCCTCAGATACGCAGTATTTT. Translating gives CASSPAGVAGEPSDTQYF.

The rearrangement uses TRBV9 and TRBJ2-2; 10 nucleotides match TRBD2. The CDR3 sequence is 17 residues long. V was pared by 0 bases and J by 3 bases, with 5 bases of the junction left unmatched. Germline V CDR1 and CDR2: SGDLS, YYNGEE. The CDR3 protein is CASSVDGLAGDTGELFF. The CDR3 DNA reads TGTGCCAGCAGCGTAGACGGCCTAGCGGGGGACACCGGGGAGCTGTTTTTT.

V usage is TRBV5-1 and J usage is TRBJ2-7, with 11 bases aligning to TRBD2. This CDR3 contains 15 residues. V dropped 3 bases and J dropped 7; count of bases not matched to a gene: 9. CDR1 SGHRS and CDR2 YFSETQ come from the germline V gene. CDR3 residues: CASSWQTSGAVEQYF. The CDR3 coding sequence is TGCGCCAGCAGCTGGCAGACTAGCGGGGCGGTAGAGCAGTACTTC.

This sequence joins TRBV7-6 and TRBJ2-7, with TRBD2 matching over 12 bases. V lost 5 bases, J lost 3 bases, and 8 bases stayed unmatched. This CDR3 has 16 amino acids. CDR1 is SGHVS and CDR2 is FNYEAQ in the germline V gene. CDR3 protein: CASSPTSGRFLYEQYF. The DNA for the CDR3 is TGTGCCAGCAGCCCAACTAGCGGGAGGTTTCTCTACGAGCAGTACTTC.

DNA of the CDR3: TGTGCCATCAGTGAGTCAGCGGGAGGGCTGAAATACAATGAGCAGTTCTTC. This encodes CAISESAGGLKYNEQFF. The gene calls are TRBV10-3 and TRBJ2-1; TRBD2 aligns across 10 bases. The germline CDR1 and CDR2 sequences are ENHRY and SYGVKD. The CDR3 extends over 17 amino acids. V trimming: 0 bases; J trimming: 4 bases; junction bases outside the gene matches: 6.

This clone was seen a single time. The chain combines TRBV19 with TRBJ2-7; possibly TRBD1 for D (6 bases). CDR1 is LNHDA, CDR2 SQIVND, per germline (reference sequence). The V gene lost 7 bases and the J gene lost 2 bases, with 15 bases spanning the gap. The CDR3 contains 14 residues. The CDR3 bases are TGTGCCAGTAAAGGGGTGGACAGACCCTACGAGCAGTACTTC. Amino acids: CASKGVDRPYEQYF.

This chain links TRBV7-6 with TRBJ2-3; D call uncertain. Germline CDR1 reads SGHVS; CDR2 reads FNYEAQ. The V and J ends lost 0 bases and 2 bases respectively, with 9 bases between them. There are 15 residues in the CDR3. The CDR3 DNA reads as TGTGCCAGCAGCTTAGCTTCTACCTCCACAGATACGCAGTATTTT. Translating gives CASSLASTSTDTQYF.

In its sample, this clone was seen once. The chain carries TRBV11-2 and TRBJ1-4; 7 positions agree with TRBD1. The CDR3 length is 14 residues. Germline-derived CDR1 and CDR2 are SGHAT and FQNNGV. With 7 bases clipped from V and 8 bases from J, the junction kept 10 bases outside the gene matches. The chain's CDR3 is CASTPTGQAEKLFF. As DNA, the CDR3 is TGTGCCAGCACCCCGACAGGGCAAGCGGAAAAACTGTTTTTT.

The CDR3 reads CASSLPTGSTDTQYF. The DNA of the CDR3 is TGCGCCAGCAGCTTGCCGACAGGGAGCACAGATACGCAGTATTTT. The chain employs TRBV5-1 and TRBJ2-3; 7 nucleotides match TRBD1. CDR1 SGHRS and CDR2 YFSETQ come from the germline V gene. The CDR3 loop spans 15 amino acids. V shed 1 base, J shed 0 bases, and the junction held 2 bases outside the gene matches.

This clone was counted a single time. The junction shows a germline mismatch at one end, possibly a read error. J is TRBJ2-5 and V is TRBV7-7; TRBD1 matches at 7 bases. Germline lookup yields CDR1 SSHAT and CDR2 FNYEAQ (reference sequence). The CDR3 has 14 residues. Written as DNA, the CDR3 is TGTGCTAGCAGCCCTAACAGGGGTAAAGAGACCCAGTACTTC. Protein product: CASSPNRGKETQYF. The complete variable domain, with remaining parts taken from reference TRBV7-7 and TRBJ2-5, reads GAGVSQSPRYKVTKRGQDVTLRCDPISSHATLYWYQQALGQGPEFLTYFNYEAQPDKSGLPSDRFSAERPEGSISTLTIQRTEQRDSAMYRCASSPNRGKETQYFGPGTRLLVL.

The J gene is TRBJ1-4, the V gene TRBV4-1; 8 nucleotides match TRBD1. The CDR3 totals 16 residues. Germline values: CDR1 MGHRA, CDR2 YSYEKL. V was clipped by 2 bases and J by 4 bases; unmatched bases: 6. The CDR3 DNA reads TGCGCCAGCAGCCAACCCAGGGGGCGGGTTAATGAAAAACTGTTTTTT. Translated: CASSQPRGRVNEKLFF.

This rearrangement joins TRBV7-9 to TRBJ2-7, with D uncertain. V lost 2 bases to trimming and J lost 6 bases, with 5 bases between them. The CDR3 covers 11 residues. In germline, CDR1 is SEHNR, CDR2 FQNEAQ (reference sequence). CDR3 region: CASSLTGEQYF. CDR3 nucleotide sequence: TGTGCCAGCAGCTTAACCGGCGAGCAGTACTTC.

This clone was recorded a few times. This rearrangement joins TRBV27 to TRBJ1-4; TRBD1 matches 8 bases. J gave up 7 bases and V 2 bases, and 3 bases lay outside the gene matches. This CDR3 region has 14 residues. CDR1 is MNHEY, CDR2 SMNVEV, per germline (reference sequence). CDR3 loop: CASSLQGASEKLFF. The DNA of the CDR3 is TGTGCCAGCAGTTTACAGGGGGCGAGTGAAAAACTGTTTTTT.

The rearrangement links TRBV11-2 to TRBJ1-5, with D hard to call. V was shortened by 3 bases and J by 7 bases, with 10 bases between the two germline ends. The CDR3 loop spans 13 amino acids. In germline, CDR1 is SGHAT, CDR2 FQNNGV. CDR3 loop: CASSFGPSQPQHF. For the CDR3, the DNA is TGTGCCAGCAGCTTCGGCCCTAGCCAGCCCCAGCATTTT.

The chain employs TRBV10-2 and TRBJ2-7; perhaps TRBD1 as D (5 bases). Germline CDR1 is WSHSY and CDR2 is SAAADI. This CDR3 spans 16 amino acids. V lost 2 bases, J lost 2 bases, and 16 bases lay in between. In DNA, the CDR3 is TGCGCCAGCAGTGAGGGGGCGGTAGTGGGGCCCTACGAGCAGTACTTC. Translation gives CASSEGAVVGPYEQYF.

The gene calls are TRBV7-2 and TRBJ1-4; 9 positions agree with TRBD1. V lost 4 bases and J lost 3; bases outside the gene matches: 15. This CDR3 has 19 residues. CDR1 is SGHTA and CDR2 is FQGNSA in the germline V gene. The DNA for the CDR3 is TGTGCCAGCAGCTGGATGATTCCGGGACAGGGATCGGCTAATGAAAAACTGTTTTTT. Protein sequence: CASSWMIPGQGSANEKLFF.

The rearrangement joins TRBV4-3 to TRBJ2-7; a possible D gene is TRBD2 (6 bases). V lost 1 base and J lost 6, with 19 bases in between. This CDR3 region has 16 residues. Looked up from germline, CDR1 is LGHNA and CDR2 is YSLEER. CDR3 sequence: CASSQGASVPKVEQYF. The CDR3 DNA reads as TGCGCCAGCAGCCAAGGGGCTAGCGTCCCAAAAGTCGAGCAGTACTTC.

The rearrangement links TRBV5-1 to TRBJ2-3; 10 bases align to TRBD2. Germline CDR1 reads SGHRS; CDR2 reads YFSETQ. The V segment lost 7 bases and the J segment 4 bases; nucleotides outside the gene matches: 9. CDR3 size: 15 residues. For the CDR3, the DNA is TGCGCCAGCGCATCTAGCGGGAGCATCTCAGATACGCAGTATTTT. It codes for CASASSGSISDTQYF.

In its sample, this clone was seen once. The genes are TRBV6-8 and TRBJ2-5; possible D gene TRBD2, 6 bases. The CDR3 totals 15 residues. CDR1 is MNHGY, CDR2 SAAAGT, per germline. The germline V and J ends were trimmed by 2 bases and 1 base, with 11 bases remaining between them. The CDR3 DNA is TGTGCCAGCAGTTACCGCCTAGCGAGCCAAGAGACCCAGTACTTC. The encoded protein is CASSYRLASQETQYF.

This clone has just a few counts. CDR3 coding DNA: TGCAGCGTTGAAAAGGCCGGGATTCGGCTAGATACGCAGTATTTT. As protein: CSVEKAGIRLDTQYF. The chain joins TRBV29-1 to TRBJ2-3, with D perhaps matching TRBD2 (5 bases). CDR1 and CDR2 (germline): SQVTM, ANQGSEA. This CDR3 is built from 15 residues. V gave up 2 bases and J gave up 5 bases, with 17 bases separating them.

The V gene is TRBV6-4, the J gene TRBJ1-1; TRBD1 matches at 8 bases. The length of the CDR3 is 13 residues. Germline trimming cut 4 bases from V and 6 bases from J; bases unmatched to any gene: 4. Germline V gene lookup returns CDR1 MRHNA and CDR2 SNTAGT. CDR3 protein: CASSVDRVSEAFF. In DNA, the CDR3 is TGTGCCAGCAGTGTGGACAGGGTCTCTGAAGCTTTCTTT.

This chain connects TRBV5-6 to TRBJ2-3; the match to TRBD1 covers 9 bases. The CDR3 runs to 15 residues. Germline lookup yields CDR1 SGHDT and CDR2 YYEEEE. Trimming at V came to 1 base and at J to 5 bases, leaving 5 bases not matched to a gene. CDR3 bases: TGTGCCAGCAGCTTGACAGGGGGCCCCCAAGATACGCAGTATTTT. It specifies CASSLTGGPQDTQYF.

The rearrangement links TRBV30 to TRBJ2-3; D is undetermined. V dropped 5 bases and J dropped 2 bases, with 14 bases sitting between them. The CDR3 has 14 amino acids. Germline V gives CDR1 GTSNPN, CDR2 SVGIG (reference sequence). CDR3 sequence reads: CAWESPLHTDTQYF. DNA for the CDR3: TGTGCCTGGGAATCGCCCTTACACACAGATACGCAGTATTTT.

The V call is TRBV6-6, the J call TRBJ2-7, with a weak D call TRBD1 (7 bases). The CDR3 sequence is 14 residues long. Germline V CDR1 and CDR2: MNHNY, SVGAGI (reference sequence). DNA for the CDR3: TGTGCTTCCCGGCGGGACAGCCCATCCTACGAGCAGTACTTC. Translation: CASRRDSPSYEQYF.

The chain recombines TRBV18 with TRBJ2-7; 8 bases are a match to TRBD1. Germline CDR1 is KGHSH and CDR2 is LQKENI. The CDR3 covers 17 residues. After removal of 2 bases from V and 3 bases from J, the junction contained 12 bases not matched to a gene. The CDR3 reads CASSPWSGQGFVYEQYF. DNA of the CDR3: TGTGCCAGCTCACCATGGAGCGGACAGGGATTCGTCTACGAGCAGTACTTC.

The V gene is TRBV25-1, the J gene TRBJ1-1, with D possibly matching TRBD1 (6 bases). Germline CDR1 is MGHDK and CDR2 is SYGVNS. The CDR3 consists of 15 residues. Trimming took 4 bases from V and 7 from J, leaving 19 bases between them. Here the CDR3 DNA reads TGTGCCAGCAGTGGGGGAGGGGCAGGGGAGGATGAAGCTTTCTTT. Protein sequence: CASSGGGAGEDEAFF.

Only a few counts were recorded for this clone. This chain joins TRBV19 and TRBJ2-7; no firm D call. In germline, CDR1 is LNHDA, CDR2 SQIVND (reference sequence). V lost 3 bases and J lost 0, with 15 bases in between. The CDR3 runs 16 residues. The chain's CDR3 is CASSIEVESASYEQYF. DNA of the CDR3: TGTGCCAGTAGTATTGAGGTGGAGTCCGCCTCCTACGAGCAGTACTTC. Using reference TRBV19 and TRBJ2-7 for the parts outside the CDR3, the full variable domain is DGGITQSPKYLFRKEGQNVTLSCEQNLNHDAMYWYRQDPGQGLRLIYYSQIVNDFQKGDIAEGYSVSREKKESFPLTVTSAQKNPTAFYLCASSIEVESASYEQYFGPGTRLTVT.

Here the CDR3 DNA reads TGCGCCAGCAGCGCATCCGGGACTACAACCGGGGAGCTGTTTTTT. This codes for CASSASGTTTGELFF. The V call is TRBV5-1, the J call TRBJ2-2; 7 bases are shared with TRBD2. Germline-derived CDR1 and CDR2 are SGHRS and YFSETQ. Trimming took 4 bases from V and 5 from J; bases not matched to a gene: 8. The CDR3 has 15 residues.